Listed below are T cell receptor beta chains from one sample, sequenced in a study of T cells after yellow fever vaccination. TCRdb recomputed calls from the 5' RACE reads with MiXCR, one row per CDR3 protein. The sample shows about 340,000 distinct CDR3 sequences, under 5% of them seen only once. The sample here was PBMCs, taken 5 days after the yellow fever booster vaccination. Receptors originate from a man in his late teens or twenties who received the YFV17D yellow fever vaccine. The CDR3 runs from the conserved cysteine through the conserved F or W. A D gene is named only where the DNA matches it firmly. Clone size is given for some rows only: seen once, a few or many times, or a class if the clone is expanded.

j_gene	v_gene	d_gene	abundance	CDR3aa	CDR3nt
TRBJ2-3	TRBV5-1	.	many	CASSWTLANTDTQYF	TGCGCCAGCAGCTGGACGCTAGCGAATACAGATACGCAGTATTTT
TRBJ2-3	TRBV7-2	TRBD2	.	CASSASGGNTDTQYF	TGTGCCAGCAGCGCTAGCGGGGGGAACACAGATACGCAGTATTTT
TRBJ1-2	TRBV6-5	.	.	CASSYWGTDGYTF	TGTGCCAGCAGTTATTGGGGCACGGATGGCTACACCTTC
TRBJ2-1	TRBV9	TRBD2	many	CASSLPSGGAGTYNEQFF	TGTGCCAGCAGCCTACCTAGCGGGGGGGCCGGAACCTACAATGAGCAGTTCTTC
TRBJ2-5	TRBV29-1	TRBD1	few	CSVGGQGGQETQYF	TGCAGCGTTGGCGGACAGGGGGGACAAGAGACCCAGTACTTC
TRBJ2-3	TRBV5-5	TRBD1	.	CASSLVWTGGNTQYF	TGTGCCAGCAGCTTGGTATGGACAGGGGGGAATACGCAGTATTTT
TRBJ2-3	TRBV19	.	.	CASSPTETYTDTQYF	TGTGCCAGTAGTCCGACAGAGACCTACACAGATACGCAGTATTTT
TRBJ2-4	TRBV30	TRBD2	few	CAWSVGGAGEGDIQYF	TGTGCCTGGAGTGTAGGAGGAGCGGGGGAAGGGGACATTCAGTACTTC
TRBJ2-6	TRBV4-1	.	few	CASSPSPGQHSGANVLTF	TGCGCCAGCAGCCCATCCCCGGGACAACACTCTGGGGCCAACGTCCTGACTTTC
TRBJ1-2	TRBV12-3/TRBV12-4	.	.	CASSPPGYGYTF	TGTGCCAGCAGTCCCCCCGGCTATGGCTACACCTTC
TRBJ2-1	TRBV7-2	.	many	CASSLARERGNEQFF	TGTGCCAGCAGCTTAGCGCGGGAAAGGGGCAATGAGCAGTTCTTC
TRBJ1-2	TRBV18	TRBD1	many	CASSPQTGRPNGYTF	TGTGCCAGCTCACCACAGACAGGGAGGCCAAATGGCTACACCTTC
TRBJ2-2	TRBV2	.	many	CASLSSGLTGELFF	TGTGCCAGCTTGAGTTCAGGGCTCACCGGGGAGCTGTTTTTT
TRBJ2-2	TRBV12-3/TRBV12-4	.	few	CASSHRNRPGELFF	TGTGCCAGCAGCCACCGCAACCGCCCCGGGGAGCTGTTTTTT
TRBJ1-1	TRBV28	TRBD1	many	CASRSGQAVEAFF	TGTGCCAGCAGGTCGGGACAGGCGGTTGAAGCTTTCTTT
TRBJ1-1	TRBV18	.	.	CASCPPGGNAEAFF	TGTGCCAGCTGCCCTCCTGGGGGGAACGCTGAAGCTTTCTTT
TRBJ2-7	TRBV6-5	TRBD1	few	CASSYVGVGGSEQYF	TGTGCCAGCAGTTACGTAGGGGTAGGGGGCAGCGAGCAGTACTTC
TRBJ1-2	TRBV12-3/TRBV12-4	.	few	CASIRYGGRLNYGYTF	TGTGCCAGCATCCGATACGGGGGGCGTTTGAACTATGGCTACACCTTC
TRBJ1-2	TRBV6-5	.	many	CASSYSVRVEGYTF	TGTGCCAGCAGTTACTCTGTCCGGGTGGAAGGCTACACCTTC
TRBJ1-6	TRBV7-8	.	few	CASSLGGFESPLHF	TGTGCCAGCAGCTTAGGAGGGTTTGAGTCACCCCTCCACTTT
TRBJ2-3	TRBV29-1	.	.	CSVARDRVSGGDTQYF	TGCAGCGTTGCCCGGGACAGGGTGTCGGGAGGGGATACGCAGTATTTT
TRBJ2-7	TRBV6-5	.	many	CASSYSAGYEQYF	TGTGCCAGCAGTTACTCGGCGGGCTACGAGCAGTACTTC
TRBJ2-7	TRBV4-3	.	many	CASSQGMDTYEQYF	TGCGCCAGCAGCCAAGGGATGGACACCTACGAGCAGTACTTC
TRBJ2-1	TRBV11-2	TRBD2	many	CASSPASGGAINEQFF	TGTGCCAGCAGTCCAGCTAGCGGGGGGGCTATCAATGAGCAGTTCTTC
TRBJ2-2	TRBV4-1	.	.	CASSHLGGGSGELFF	TGCGCCAGCAGCCATTTGGGGGGGGGCTCCGGGGAGCTGTTTTTT
TRBJ2-5	TRBV24-1	.	many	CATSDGLLWTQYF	TGTGCCACCAGTGATGGACTTCTATGGACCCAGTACTTC
TRBJ1-5	TRBV5-6	.	few	CASSFGREGQPQHF	TGTGCCAGCAGCTTTGGACGGGAGGGTCAGCCCCAGCATTTT
TRBJ2-2	TRBV24-1	.	.	CATSDPSDGAGELFF	TGTGCCACCAGTGACCCATCGGACGGGGCCGGGGAGCTGTTTTTT
TRBJ1-3	TRBV9	.	.	CASSASFVSGNTIYF	TGTGCCAGCAGTGCCTCCTTCGTCTCTGGAAACACCATATATTTT
TRBJ1-1	TRBV7-8	TRBD1	few	CASSPPTGQLNTEAFF	TGTGCCAGCAGCCCCCCCACGGGACAGCTGAACACTGAAGCTTTCTTT
TRBJ2-5	TRBV5-5	TRBD2	.	CASSLANIRGAGGQETQYF	TGTGCCAGCAGCTTGGCCAATATTCGGGGCGCGGGGGGCCAAGAGACCCAGTACTTC
TRBJ2-1	TRBV29-1	.	many	CSASGPLIYNEQFF	TGCAGCGCCTCCGGTCCCCTAATTTACAATGAGCAGTTCTTC
TRBJ1-1	TRBV7-2	TRBD1	few	CASSLNGGQGSVSFF	TGTGCCAGCAGCTTAAATGGGGGACAGGGCTCTGTATCTTTCTTT
TRBJ2-3	TRBV2	TRBD1	.	CASRADRVTDTQYF	TGTGCCAGCAGAGCGGACAGGGTCACAGATACGCAGTATTTT
TRBJ2-6	TRBV7-8	TRBD1	many	CASSFVTGGAGPHNVLTF	TGTGCCAGCAGCTTCGTGACAGGGGGCGCAGGACCCCACAACGTCCTGACTTTC
TRBJ2-3	TRBV20-1	.	.	CSASGGQGLTDTQYF	TGCAGTGCTAGTGGGGGACAAGGCCTCACAGATACGCAGTATTTT
TRBJ2-7	TRBV3-1	.	.	CASSPGHNYEQYF	TGTGCCAGCAGCCCTGGACACAACTACGAGCAGTACTTC
TRBJ1-2	TRBV12-3/TRBV12-4	TRBD1	.	CASSPTLTGDYGYTF	TGTGCCAGCAGTCCAACCCTGACAGGGGACTATGGCTACACCTTC
TRBJ1-1	TRBV5-1	.	.	CASSFMGHGTEAFF	TGCGCCAGCAGCTTCATGGGGCATGGCACTGAAGCTTTCTTT
TRBJ1-2	TRBV14	.	.	CASSQLMEGYGYTF	TGTGCCAGCAGCCAATTAATGGAAGGGTATGGCTACACCTTC
TRBJ2-1	TRBV3-1	TRBD2	.	CASSHSSGGRLSEQFF	TGTGCCAGCAGCCATAGTTCGGGGGGGCGTTTGAGTGAGCAGTTCTTC
TRBJ2-5	TRBV20-1	TRBD2	few	CSSRDPSGGKKETQYF	TGCAGTTCTAGAGATCCGAGCGGGGGGAAGAAAGAGACCCAGTACTTC
TRBJ1-2	TRBV29-1	.	many	CSVGSETVYGYTF	TGCAGCGTTGGATCGGAGACAGTCTATGGCTACACCTTC
TRBJ1-5	TRBV24-1	.	few	CATSGGRGGNQPQHF	TGTGCCACCAGTGGCGGCAGAGGTGGCAATCAGCCCCAGCATTTT
TRBJ2-5	TRBV6-2/TRBV6-3	.	few	CASSYRRETQYF	TGTGCCAGCAGTTACCGAAGAGAGACCCAGTACTTC
TRBJ2-5	TRBV7-3	.	few	CASSSVAKETRYF	TGTGCCAGCAGCTCGGTTGCTAAAGAGACCCGGTACTTC